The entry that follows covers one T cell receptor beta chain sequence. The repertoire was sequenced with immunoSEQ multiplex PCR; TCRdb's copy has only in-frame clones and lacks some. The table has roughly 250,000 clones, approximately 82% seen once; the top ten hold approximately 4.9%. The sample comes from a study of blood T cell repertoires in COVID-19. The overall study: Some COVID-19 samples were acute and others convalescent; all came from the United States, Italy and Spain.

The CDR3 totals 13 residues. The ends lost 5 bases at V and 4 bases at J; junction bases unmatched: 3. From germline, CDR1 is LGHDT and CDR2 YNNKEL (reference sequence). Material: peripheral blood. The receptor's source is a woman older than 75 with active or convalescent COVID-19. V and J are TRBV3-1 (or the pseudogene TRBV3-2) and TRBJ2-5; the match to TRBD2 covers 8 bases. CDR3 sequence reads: CASSGLARETQYF. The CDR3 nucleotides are TGTGCCAGCAGCGGACTAGCTCGAGAGACCCAGTACTTC.